This T cell receptor beta chain was captured in a study of blood T cell repertoires in COVID-19. Across the whole study: Samples came from the United States, Italy and Spain, spanning acute and convalescent COVID-19. Sources were T cells, B-cell-depleted T cells, or PBMCs; the material itself was cDNA or gDNA.

The CDR3 is 15 amino acids. V dropped 7 bases and J dropped 2; count of bases not matched to a gene: 9. Germline CDR1 reads MDHEN; CDR2 reads SYDVKM. In the original processing: Counts of nucleated cells, estimated from reference gene primer amplification, were obtained. Sequencing was performed with immunoSEQ multiplex PCR; in TCRdb, only in-frame clones are kept and a portion is missing. V and J calls and clone size follow that table, whereas D and trimming were derived from the DNA. The data contain roughly 380,000 clones, approximately 81% of them singletons. Sequences were obtained from peripheral blood. The chain has TRBV28 and TRBJ2-5; 8 bases match TRBD1. The source of this sequence is a woman aged 18-29 years with acute or convalescent COVID-19. The CDR3 DNA sequence: TGTGCCAGCATTATTGGGGACAGGTCACAAGAGACCCAGTACTTC. Protein product: CASIIGDRSQETQYF.